This T cell receptor (beta chain) stems from a study of cytomegalovirus exposure and HLA in healthy donors. Broader study findings: V- and J-gene trimming in TCR beta was tied to a missense DCLRE1C variant by an analysis performed later.

The V end lost 7 bases, the J end lost 4 bases, and 14 bases lay between the germline ends. Germline V gene data show CDR1 as SGHRS and CDR2 as YFSETQ. This CDR3 has 14 amino acids. The PCR ran on 60 Vbeta and 13 Jbeta primers. The authors' processing: Unique TCR beta chains numbered approximately 80 million in a later analysis, with roughly 10 million shared. The protocol was immunoSEQ multiplex PCR, while the TCRdb copy is restricted to in-frame clones and leaves out a portion. The V and J calls and clone size were taken over from that table, and D and trimming were inferred from the DNA. This table holds 35,000 to 45,000 clones, over 55% found once. This clone was detected a few times. The target antigen is unknown.

The V gene is TRBV5-1, the J gene TRBJ2-2; maybe TRBD2 (6 bases). Sequenced input: PBMCs. The sequence was obtained from a man aged 55-75 years in good health and CMV-seropositive. CDR3 loop: CASAAGPVTGELFF. The DNA of the CDR3 is TGCGCCAGCGCCGCGGGACCCGTCACCGGGGAGCTGTTTTTT.